Shown below are 10 T cell receptor beta chains from a single sample sequenced in a study of shared clonotypes between healthy human individuals. CD8 cells regarded as naive lacked CD45RO, were positively chosen for CCR7, and omitted terminally differentiated effector memory CD45RA+ cells. Some clones are missing from TCRdb's copy, which holds only in-frame ones; the method was immunoSEQ multiplex PCR. Seen here are 550,000 to 650,000 clones, about 95% observed once, and the top ten hold roughly 0.1%. The sequenced material came from naive CD8+ T cells sorted from blood. These receptors were obtained from a woman aged 25 to 39 in good health.

This chain links TRBV5-6 with TRBJ2-5; D ambiguous. Trimming shortened V by 3 bases and J by 0 bases, and 6 bases separated the two germline ends. This CDR3 is 13 amino acids long. CDR1 is SGHDT, CDR2 YYEEEE, per germline. The CDR3 bases are TGTGCCAGCAGCTCCCTCAACCAAGAGACCCAGTACTTC. Translating gives CASSSLNQETQYF.

The chain is built from TRBV7-8 and TRBJ2-1; TRBD1 is a possible D gene (7 bases). Per the germline V gene, CDR1 is SGHVS and CDR2 is FQNEAQ. This CDR3 comprises 18 residues. The V end lost 6 bases, the J end lost 4 bases, and 25 bases lay between the germline ends. CDR3 in DNA: TGTGCCAGCAGACCTACCGAGGAGGGGGCTAAGTTATACAATGAGCAGTTCTTC. This translates into CASRPTEEGAKLYNEQFF. The variable domain in full, with the rest retrieved from reference TRBV7-8 and TRBJ2-1, is GAGVSQSPRYKVAKRGQDVALRCDPISGHVSLFWYQQALGQGPEFLTYFQNEAQLDKSGLPSDRFFAERPEGSVSTLKIQRTQQEDSAVYLCASRPTEEGAKLYNEQFFGPGTRLTVL.

The chain couples TRBV7-9 to TRBJ2-2; TRBD2 matches at 10 bases. Trimming at V came to 5 bases and at J to 5 bases, leaving 14 bases not matched to a gene. CDR1 and CDR2 from the germline V gene are SEHNR and FQNEAQ (reference sequence). The CDR3 is made up of 18 amino acids. The DNA for the CDR3 is TGTGCCAGCAGCACGGGTCTAGCGGGAGTGGGTGATACCGGGGAGCTGTTTTTT. This gives the protein CASSTGLAGVGDTGELFF.

V usage is TRBV2 and J usage is TRBJ2-1; D is possibly TRBD1 (6 bases). V was cut by 1 base and J by 9 bases, with 10 bases left in between. Germline V gene sequence: CDR1 SNHLY, CDR2 FYNNEI. The CDR3 totals 13 residues. CDR3 protein: CASSEGTAIEQFF. The CDR3 DNA reads as TGTGCCAGCAGTGAAGGGACAGCTATTGAGCAGTTCTTC.

The chain uses TRBV7-6 and TRBJ2-7; 7 bases line up with TRBD2. V shed 0 bases, J shed 7 bases, and the junction held 6 bases outside the gene matches. Germline lookup yields CDR1 SGHVS and CDR2 FNYEAQ. The CDR3 consists of 14 residues. CDR3 residues: CASSLAGLTEEQYF. CDR3 sequence (DNA): TGTGCCAGCAGCTTAGCGGGACTAACTGAAGAGCAGTACTTC.

This sequence joins TRBV10-2 and TRBJ2-1; 8 nucleotides line up with TRBD2. Germline-derived CDR1 and CDR2 are WSHSY and SAAADI. V lost 6 bases and J lost 8; bases outside the gene matches: 3. The CDR3 contains 12 residues. DNA for the CDR3: TGCGCCAGCAGAGGACTAGCCGATGAGCAGTTCTTC. It codes for CASRGLADEQFF.

The V gene is TRBV4-1, the J gene TRBJ2-7; 10 nucleotides align to TRBD2. Looked up from germline, CDR1 is MGHRA and CDR2 is YSYEKL. Trimming at V came to 4 bases and at J to 4 bases, leaving 4 bases not matched to a gene. CDR3 length: 14 residues. The chain's CDR3 is CASSPSGSEYEQYF. Here the CDR3 DNA reads TGCGCCAGCAGCCCTAGCGGGAGTGAGTACGAGCAGTACTTC.

V and J are TRBV29-1 and TRBJ2-7; possibly TRBD1 for D (6 bases). CDR3 length: 13 amino acids. Trimming took off 3 bases at V and 3 bases at J, with 12 bases between the two ends. CDR1 is SQVTM, CDR2 ANQGSEA, per germline. The CDR3: CSVDTGKDYEQYF. The DNA of the CDR3 is TGCAGCGTTGACACAGGGAAGGACTACGAGCAGTACTTC.

The rearrangement links TRBV6-6 to TRBJ2-1, with 9 bases identical to TRBD1. The CDR3 runs to 14 residues. The V and J ends lost 10 bases and 7 bases, in that order; junction bases with no gene match: 11. Germline V lookup: CDR1 MNHNY, CDR2 SVGAGI (reference sequence). The CDR3: CAISGTGMNNEQFF. The CDR3 nucleotides read TGTGCCATCTCCGGGACAGGGATGAATAATGAGCAGTTCTTC.

Remarks on this clone: The sample carries other DNA sequences with the same CDR3. The chain couples TRBV6-1 to TRBJ1-2, with D possibly matching TRBD1 (6 bases). CDR3 length: 15 residues. V lost 5 bases and J lost 2, with 15 bases in between. CDR1 is MNHNS, CDR2 SASEGT, per germline. CDR3 sequence: CASSHKQGGNYGYTF. The CDR3 nucleotides are TGTGCCAGCAGTCACAAACAGGGAGGAAACTATGGCTACACCTTC.